The entry below describes one T cell receptor beta chain. Its target is not known. A junction end diverges from the germline sequence, so it may reflect a read error. Produced via immunoSEQ multiplex PCR; TCRdb's table is partial and in-frame only. The profile shows tens of thousands of clones, roughly 80% of them singletons. This sample was taken from a study of OX40 agonist ivuxolimab in advanced cancers. Study summary: Ivuxolimab is an agonistic anti-OX40 (CD134) antibody, and patients were treated with it. Of mixed ages from about 23 to 79 and averaging roughly 60 years, the group was about 80% male. Partial responses were observed in three patients, of whom one had hepatocellular carcinoma and two had cutaneous melanoma.

General study points: Some nonresponders additionally presented with little normalized T-cell clonal expansion.

This receptor was identified in an adult with an advanced solid tumor such as melanoma, head and neck, liver or kidney cancer. Source: CD4+ or CD8+ T cells sorted from blood, taken in a trial of the OX40 agonist ivuxolimab.

Here the CDR3 DNA reads TGTGCCAGCAGCGAATTCGCGGGGGGGGATCACAATGAGCAGTTCTTC. Encoded protein: CASSEFAGGDHNEQFF. This sequence joins TRBV25-1 and TRBJ2-1, with 9 bases identical to TRBD2. CDR1 is MGHDK, CDR2 SYGVNS, per germline. The CDR3 has 16 residues.